These T cell receptor beta chains were read from a single sample in a study of blood T cell repertoires in COVID-19. Assay: immunoSEQ multiplex PCR; the TCRdb copy retains only in-frame clones and omits some. The repertoire consists of tens of thousands of clones, with about three quarters occurring once and the leading ten covering 35%. The sequenced sample was peripheral blood. Source of these receptors: a woman in her 70s with acute or convalescent COVID-19. The conserved cysteine and the conserved F or W are not part of the CDR3 here. Size values are once, few and many counts, or a class for expanded clones, and some rows have none.

V gene	J gene	clone size	CDR3 protein
TRBV9	TRBJ2-1	-	ASSVGPLRAAGEQF
TRBV19	TRBJ1-2	once	ASSIDWTARTT
TRBV10-2	TRBJ2-7	-	ASSDGRGRNEQY
TRBV10-3	TRBJ1-2	once	AISESAIGTEGVNYGYT
TRBV18	TRBJ2-7	-	ASSPEAGVSTYEQY
TRBV18	TRBJ1-3	-	ASDRGNAGNTIY
TRBV2	TRBJ1-2	few	ASSDRGPSGYT
TRBV4-2	TRBJ2-3	-	ASSQGLAGGPDTQY
TRBV6-2/TRBV6-3	TRBJ2-7	-	ASSYYLLEDEQY
TRBV2	TRBJ2-3	-	ASSLAATRTDTQY
TRBV2	TRBJ1-1	-	ASSEFALGQGGTEAF
TRBV7-9	TRBJ2-1	-	ASSLDPGGRWSSYNEQF
TRBV3-1/TRBV3-2	TRBJ1-1	once	ASSQDLRGTEAF
TRBV5-6	TRBJ2-1	-	ASSDPTGAREQF
TRBV3-1/TRBV3-2	TRBJ2-7	-	ASSQLLSSYEQY
TRBV11-2	TRBJ2-7	-	ASSLVRGQGM
TRBV9	TRBJ1-1	-	ASSPRDRVAF
TRBV5-5	TRBJ2-1	-	ASSLTGATYNEQF
TRBV4-2	TRBJ2-5	few	ASSPSGGRETQY
TRBV29-1	TRBJ2-3	-	SVAAAVWSTDTQY
TRBV28	TRBJ2-1	-	ASSTPRLAGASYNEQF
TRBV7-2	TRBJ2-1	-	ASSFYRGRNNEQF
TRBV4-1	TRBJ1-4	-	ASSRERVLF
TRBV29-1	TRBJ1-5	-	SVAGGVNQPQH
TRBV7-3	TRBJ2-2	-	ASSPGTSGRELF
TRBV4-1	TRBJ1-2	-	ASSQEEGGDYGYT
TRBV12-3/TRBV12-4	TRBJ1-2	-	ASLGADYGYT
TRBV12-3/TRBV12-4	TRBJ2-1	-	ASAVAGHNEQF
TRBV7-9	TRBJ1-2	few	ASSLGQGNDYT
TRBV28	TRBJ1-2	-	ASNFLTGSPGYT
TRBV2	TRBJ1-5	-	ASSEARDGSQH
TRBV5-8	TRBJ2-1	-	ASTPGQVYNEQF
TRBV3-1/TRBV3-2	TRBJ2-1	few	ASSQDHPSSGRDEQF